This TCR beta chain stems from a study of blood T cells in healthy people across ages. Study summary: Researchers report that template switching captured about one barcoded beta molecule per two T cells. Study outcomes and limitations: Diversity was higher, and naive CD4+ cells more numerous, in long-lived donors than in aged donors.

A sample-barcoded 5' primer and a J-beta primer mix were used in a second PCR of about 7 to 11 cycles. MiXCR was run by TCRdb on the 5' RACE reads, yielding one entry per CDR3 protein. The table has approximately 780,000 distinct CDR3 sequences, approximately 24% seen once. This clonotype was seen ten or more times. What it binds is not known. CDR3 size: 15 residues. From germline, CDR1 is LGHNT and CDR2 FRNRAP. Trimming at V came to 1 base and at J to 3 bases, leaving 5 bases not matched to a gene. The sample was also reused in another study, on T cells of mothers and their children.

This TCR was sampled from a boy aged 5-17 years in good health. The chain couples TRBV12-5 to TRBJ1-2; 7 bases line up with TRBD1. Source material: blood. CDR3 amino acids: CASGLAQGGDYGYTF. In DNA form, the CDR3 reads TGTGCTAGTGGTTTGGCTCAGGGGGGAGACTATGGCTACACCTTC.